These 6 T cell receptor beta chains came from one sample sequenced in a study of shared clonotypes between healthy human individuals. Assay: immunoSEQ multiplex PCR; the TCRdb copy retains only in-frame clones and omits some. Among over 850,000 clones listed, about 80% were seen once. Sequenced material: memory CD4+ T cells from PBMCs. Stated subset: CD45RA-negative fraction. The receptor source for this set is a young man in good health. Some clones in this sample may be carry-over from other donors' samples.

The chain has TRBV6-6 and TRBJ2-1; no definite D call. Trimming removed 0 bases from V and 8 bases from J, with 11 bases in between. Germline V CDR1 and CDR2: MNHNY, SVGAGI (reference sequence). This CDR3 spans 14 amino acids. CDR3 nucleotides: TGTGCCAGCAGTTACTCCCTGGGCGCTTATGAGCAGTTCTTC. Translating it yields CASSYSLGAYEQFF.

The rearrangement links TRBV28 to TRBJ2-7; the D is unclear. The V end was cut by 7 bases, the J end by 4 bases, with 8 bases between. The CDR3 extends over 11 amino acids. Germline V CDR1 and CDR2: MDHEN, SYDVKM. CDR3 protein: CASNGVYEQYF. The CDR3 DNA is TGTGCCAGCAACGGTGTTTACGAGCAGTACTTC.

The V call is TRBV18, the J call TRBJ1-5, with unresolved D. The CDR3 is 13 amino acids. Trimming pared 5 bases from V and 5 bases from J, leaving 10 bases between. The germline CDR1 and CDR2 sequences are KGHSH and LQKENI. The CDR3 nucleotides read TGTGCCAGCTCAAGTTTCGTGGATCAGCCCCAGCATTTT. Translating gives CASSSFVDQPQHF.

The rearrangement joins TRBV29-1 to TRBJ2-2, with 8 bases aligning to TRBD1. Germline V gene lookup returns CDR1 SQVTM and CDR2 ANQGSEA. The CDR3 spans 15 residues. The trim removed 4 bases at V and 6 bases at J, leaving 10 bases unmatched. The CDR3 sequence: CSVGDRTNRAGELFF. The CDR3 bases are TGCAGCGTTGGGGACAGGACGAACAGGGCCGGGGAGCTGTTTTTT.

This chain joins TRBV19 and TRBJ1-3, with a possible D match to TRBD1 (5 bases). Germline V gene data show CDR1 as LNHDA and CDR2 as SQIVND (reference sequence). This CDR3 comprises 13 residues. Trimming left V 7 bases short and J 2 bases short, with 9 bases between. CDR3 nucleotides: TGTGCCAGTACATGGGGACCTGGAAACACCATATATTTT. Translated, it gives CASTWGPGNTIYF.

The sample holds a few counts of this clone. The gene calls are TRBV25-1 and TRBJ1-6; TRBD1 might be the D (5 bases). This CDR3 comprises 14 residues. Germline V gene data show CDR1 as MGHDK and CDR2 as SYGVNS. Trimming took 2 bases from V and 4 from J, leaving 6 bases between them. CDR3 residues: CASSEAGYNSPLHF. CDR3 bases: TGTGCCAGCAGTGAAGCAGGGTATAATTCACCCCTCCACTTT.